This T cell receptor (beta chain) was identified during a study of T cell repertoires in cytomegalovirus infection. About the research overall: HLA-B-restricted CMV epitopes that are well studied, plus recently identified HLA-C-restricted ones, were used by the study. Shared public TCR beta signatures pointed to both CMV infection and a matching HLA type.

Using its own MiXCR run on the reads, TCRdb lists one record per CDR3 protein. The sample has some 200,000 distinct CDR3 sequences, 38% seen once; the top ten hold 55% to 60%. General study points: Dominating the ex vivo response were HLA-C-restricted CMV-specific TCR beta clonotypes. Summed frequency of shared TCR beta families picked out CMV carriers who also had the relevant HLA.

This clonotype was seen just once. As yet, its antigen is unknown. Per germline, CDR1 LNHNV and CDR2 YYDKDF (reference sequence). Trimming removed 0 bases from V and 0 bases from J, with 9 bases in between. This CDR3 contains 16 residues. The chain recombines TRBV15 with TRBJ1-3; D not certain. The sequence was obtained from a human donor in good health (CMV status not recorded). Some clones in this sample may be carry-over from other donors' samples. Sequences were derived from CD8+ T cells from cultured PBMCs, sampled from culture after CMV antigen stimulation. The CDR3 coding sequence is TGTGCCACCAGCAGAGATCCCGGAAACTCTGGAAACACCATATATTTT. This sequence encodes CATSRDPGNSGNTIYF.